The entry below gives a single T cell receptor beta chain sequence along with its context. The antigen is unknown. Produced via immunoSEQ multiplex PCR; TCRdb's table is partial and in-frame only. The sample has over 25,000 clones; about two thirds are singletons. V lost 0 bases and J lost 7; bases outside the gene matches: 10. CDR3 length: 15 amino acids. Germline V gene data show CDR1 as SGHRS and CDR2 as YFSETQ. Sample time point: cycle 4 day 1 (C4D1), after around six weeks of nivolumab. All patients experienced relapse after autologous stem cell transplantation, and brentuximab vedotin exposure was variable. This sample is part of a study of PD-1 blockade in classical Hodgkin lymphoma. Study observations and caveats: CD8+ TCR diversity did not rise significantly by C4D1, unlike CD4+. Relapsed/refractory patients reportedly had the lowest baseline TCR diversity, below newly diagnosed patients, who were below healthy donors. Similar baseline diversity was found in complete responders and newly diagnosed patients.

The starting material was peripheral blood mononuclear cells (PBMCs), obtained before the fourth cycle of nivolumab. The chain couples TRBV5-1 to TRBJ2-7, with TRBD2 matching over 7 bases. This TCR was sampled from a human donor with classical Hodgkin lymphoma. CDR3 protein: CASSLVGGRTGEQYF. The CDR3 bases are TGCGCCAGCAGCTTGGTCGGCGGGAGAACGGGGGAGCAGTACTTC. The full variable domain, completed using reference TRBV5-1 and TRBJ2-7, is KAGVTQTPRYLIKTRGQQVTLSCSPISGHRSVSWYQQTPGQGLQFLFEYFSETQRNKGNFPGRFSGRQFSNSRSEMNVSTLELGDSALYLCASSLVGGRTGEQYFGPGTRLTVT.